Each of the 9 T cell receptor beta chains below was sequenced from the same sample in a study of T cell responses to AZD1222 COVID-19 vaccine. Measured with immunoSEQ multiplex PCR; TCRdb has only the in-frame clones, and not every one. The sample includes 150,000 to 200,000 clones, about 90% seen only once; the top ten take less than 3%. Sequenced here: peripheral blood, sampled on day 0 of MenACWY control vaccination. All receptors come from an adult in good health.

The CDR3 bases are TGTGCCAGCAGGGGGACTAGCGGGGGGCGTGAGCAGTTCTTC. Amino acid sequence: CASRGTSGGREQFF. The V call is TRBV28, the J call TRBJ2-1; 15 nucleotides line up with TRBD2. Trimming took 6 bases from V and 9 from J; bases not matched to a gene: 3. The V gene's germline CDR1 is MDHEN and CDR2 SYDVKM. The CDR3 is 14 amino acids.

The chain is built from TRBV24-1 and TRBJ1-2, with TRBD1 matching over 8 bases. Germline V gene sequence: CDR1 KGHDR, CDR2 SFDVKD. This CDR3 region has 15 residues. The trim removed 10 bases at V and 4 bases at J, leaving 13 bases unmatched. The CDR3 nucleotides read TGTGCCACTTTTAGGACGGACAGGGTGGGCTATGGCTACACCTTC. Its protein product is CATFRTDRVGYGYTF.

V gene TRBV7-9 combines with J gene TRBJ1-5; D ambiguous. The CDR3 has 14 amino acids. V was shortened by 2 bases and J by 7 bases, with 12 bases between the two germline ends. Germline V CDR1 and CDR2: SEHNR, FQNEAQ (reference sequence). CDR3: CASSLPGSGQPQHF. The CDR3 DNA sequence: TGTGCCAGCAGCTTACCTGGGTCTGGGCAGCCCCAGCATTTT. The whole variable domain, filled in from reference TRBV7-9 and TRBJ1-5, reads DTGVSQNPRHKITKRGQNVTFRCDPISEHNRLYWYRQTLGQGPEFLTYFQNEAQLEKSRLLSDRFSAERPKGSFSTLEIQRTEQGDSAMYLCASSLPGSGQPQHFGDGTRLSIL.

J is TRBJ2-2 and V is TRBV10-3; unclear D gene. V was cut by 0 bases and J by 6 bases, with 2 bases left in between. CDR3 size: 12 residues. CDR1 and CDR2 from the germline V gene are ENHRY and SYGVKD. In DNA form, the CDR3 reads TGTGCCATCAGTGAGTCTCCCGGGGAGCTGTTTTTT. This encodes CAISESPGELFF.

This chain connects TRBV28 to TRBJ1-5, with D perhaps TRBD1 (6 bases). V shed 1 base and J shed 6 bases, with 10 bases lying between them. The CDR3 extends over 14 amino acids. Germline V CDR1 and CDR2: MDHEN, SYDVKM. The CDR3 nucleotides read TGTGCCAGCAGTTTATACAGGGAGGGTCAGCCCCAGCATTTT. It yields the protein CASSLYREGQPQHF.

For the CDR3, the DNA is TGTGCCACTCAGACAGGGTTGAATCAGCCCCAGCATTTT. Protein product: CATQTGLNQPQHF. The chain uses TRBV2 and TRBJ1-5, with 7 nucleotides matching TRBD1. The CDR3 is made up of 13 amino acids. Germline V gene lookup returns CDR1 SNHLY and CDR2 FYNNEI. V lost 10 bases and J lost 4; bases outside the gene matches: 7.

The chain combines TRBV7-9 with TRBJ2-4; D gene unclear. Germline V gives CDR1 SEHNR, CDR2 FQNEAQ (reference sequence). CDR3 length: 15 residues. With 4 bases removed from V and 0 bases from J, the gap between germline ends came to 10 bases. The CDR3 DNA follows: TGTGCCAGCAGCTCACACACAGAAGCCAAAAACATTCAGTACTTC. Protein: CASSSHTEAKNIQYF.

The chain couples TRBV7-2 to TRBJ2-5, with a possible D match to TRBD2 (6 bases). Looked up from germline, CDR1 is SGHTA and CDR2 is FQGNSA. Deletions cut 0 bases from V and 5 bases from J, with 16 bases between. The CDR3 is made up of 16 amino acids. The CDR3 protein is CASSLARFAGLETQYF. The DNA of the CDR3 is TGTGCCAGCAGCTTAGCGCGGTTCGCGGGGTTGGAGACCCAGTACTTC.

This clone was found once. This sequence joins TRBV3-1 (or the pseudogene TRBV3-2) and TRBJ2-1; TRBD1 or TRBD2 may be the D gene (6 bases each). Germline V lookup: CDR1 LGHDT, CDR2 YNNKEL (reference sequence). Trimming left V 2 bases short and J 9 bases short, with 11 bases between. The CDR3 consists of 13 residues. The CDR3 protein is CASSQLQGGEQFF. The CDR3 nucleotides read TGTGCCAGCAGCCAACTACAGGGAGGTGAGCAGTTCTTC.